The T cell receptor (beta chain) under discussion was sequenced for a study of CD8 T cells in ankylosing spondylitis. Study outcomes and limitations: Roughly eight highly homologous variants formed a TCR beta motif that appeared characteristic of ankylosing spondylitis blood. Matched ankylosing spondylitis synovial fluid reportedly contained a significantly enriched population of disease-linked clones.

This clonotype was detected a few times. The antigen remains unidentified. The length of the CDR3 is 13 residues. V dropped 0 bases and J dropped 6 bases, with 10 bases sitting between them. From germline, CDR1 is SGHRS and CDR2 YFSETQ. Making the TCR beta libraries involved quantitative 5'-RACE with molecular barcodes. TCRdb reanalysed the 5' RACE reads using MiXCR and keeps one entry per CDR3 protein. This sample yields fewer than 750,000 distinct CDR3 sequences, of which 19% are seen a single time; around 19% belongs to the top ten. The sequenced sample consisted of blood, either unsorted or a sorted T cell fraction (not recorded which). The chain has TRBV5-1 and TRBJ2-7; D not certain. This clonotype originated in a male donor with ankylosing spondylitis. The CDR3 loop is CASSLANGVEQYF. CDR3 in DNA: TGCGCCAGCAGCTTGGCTAACGGTGTCGAGCAGTACTTC.